This TCR beta chain was documented in a study of graft-versus-host responses after intestinal transplantation listed by TCRdb under 2021. Regarding the study in general: Recipients received multivisceral, liver-intestinal, or isolated intestinal transplants. Graft-versus-host and host-versus-graft alloreactive T cell clones were tracked in the graft, circulation and bone marrow after intestinal transplantation using bulk TCR-beta CDR3 sequencing. Every recipient was given anti-thymocyte globulin induction, then maintenance tacrolimus and steroids for around three years. A cohort of 24 intestinal transplant recipients, including one retransplant, was enrolled, and a few patients lacking pretransplant specimens were excluded. Alloreactive clones were identified by sequencing pre-transplant mixed lymphocyte reaction products and comparing these products with unstimulated pre-transplant donor and recipient T cells. Instead of going to the commercial service, samples from a few later patients were sequenced in-house on an Illumina MiSeq and processed with MiXCR. A peak of at least 4% donor T cells among recipient peripheral blood mononuclear cells was the definition used for donor T cell macrochimerism.

Clipping removes 3 bases from V and 0 bases from J, with 6 as the unmatched junction base count. The germline V gene encodes CDR1 MNHNS and CDR2 SASEGT. Its CDR3 holds 17 amino acids, cysteine through phenylalanine. Only CDR3 DNA remains: 51 bases, in frame from the first base. The sample's time point label is to be understood as: cells obtained before transplantation from donor or recipient. CD3+CD4+ and CD3+CD8+ populations were FACS-sorted from unstimulated pre-transplant donor and recipient cells taken from spleen or lymph nodes. As concerns this clone: Which antigen it targets is not known. No clone much larger than this one lies a single base away; base qualities are absent.

Study-wide conclusions, independent of this receptor: GvH clones were found in recipient bone marrow, and some of the GvH clones appeared earlier in ileal mucosa or blood, which is consistent with an intestinal mucosal origin. Conclusions were limited by the relatively low number and heterogeneity of intestinal transplant patients. Patients with donor T cell macrochimerism had high GvH to HvG T cell clonal ratios in their allografts. Early after transplant, peak levels of circulating GvH clones were found to be associated with declines in HvG clones.

Receptors were amplified or captured by the immunoSEQ multiplex PCR assay. In most patients, genomic DNA was isolated using the Qiagen DNeasy Blood and Tissue Kit and sent frozen to Adaptive Biotechnologies for TCR sequencing. For most patients, high-throughput TCR-beta CDR3 sequencing of genomic DNA was performed by Adaptive Biotechnologies. The source study handled its data this way. TCR sequencing data for approximately 17 patients were retrieved from Adaptive's ImmunoSEQ software; three other patients were processed with MiXCR and VDJtools. To correct CD4 versus CD8 sorting errors, any sequence found in both subsets at a frequency ratio below 5:1 was removed. CDR3 nucleotide sequences shared between donor and recipient were removed because the origin of such sequences could not be assigned. At least 2-fold expansion over unstimulated cells and a minimum CFSE-low frequency of 0.002% (template counts) or 0.001% (read counts) were required for clones to be classified as alloreactive. A clone was considered mappable if detected in the sequenced pre-transplant spleen, lymph node, or MLR CFSE-low populations of the donor or recipient. The cumulative frequency of alloreactive clones was calculated as a percentage of all sequences, weighted by copy number. The immuneACCESS repertoire file appears here via TCRdb, limited to in-frame rearrangements. These files lack a portion of the clones; in checked studies, under half of the deficit traces to unresolved V genes, and the cause of the others is not known. V and J calls and clone size follow that table, whereas D and trimming were derived from the DNA. This sample holds 80,000 to 85,000 clones; roughly nine tenths were observed only once. In total, the top ten clones hold roughly 0.1% of the sample.

This clonotype was obtained from a human donor who received an intestinal transplant. The specimen comprised unstimulated CD4+ T cells sorted from spleen or lymph node cells, sampled before intestinal transplant. The V and J genes are TRBV6-1 and TRBJ2-2; a stretch of 8 junction bases matches TRBD2. This receptor carries the CDR3 CASSDRGGFTNTGELFF. At the DNA level, the sequence is TGTGCCAGCAGTGATCGGGGGGGGTTCACGAACACCGGGGAGCTGTTTTTT.